These 13 T cell receptor beta chains were all obtained from the same sample, sequenced in a study of blood T cells in healthy people across ages. It was with a sample-barcoded 5' primer and a J-beta primer mix that a second PCR of roughly 6 to 12 cycles was run. TCRdb re-analysed the 5' RACE reads in MiXCR, keeping a single row per CDR3 protein. The data contain about 580,000 distinct CDR3 sequences, about 45% of them singletons. The source material was blood. The receptors shown here come from a man aged 80 or over in good health.

This clonotype has a single count. The chain couples TRBV14 to TRBJ1-2; D remains unclear. CDR1 and CDR2 (germline): SGHDN, FVKESK. Deletions cut 2 bases from V and 3 bases from J, with 10 bases between. The CDR3 runs to 14 residues. The CDR3 region has the DNA TGTGCCAGCAGCCAAACCGACGCGCACTATGGCTACACCTTC. Amino acids: CASSQTDAHYGYTF.

This clonotype was detected a few times. The chain uses TRBV4-3 and TRBJ2-5; TRBD2 aligns across 8 bases. The CDR3 loop spans 15 amino acids. V lost 1 base and J lost 2; bases outside the gene matches: 3. Germline loops: CDR1 LGHNA, CDR2 YSLEER. CDR3 protein: CASSQGLASQETQYF. The DNA for the CDR3 is TGCGCCAGCAGCCAAGGACTAGCGTCTCAAGAGACCCAGTACTTC.

The rearrangement links TRBV29-1 to TRBJ2-5; TRBD2 agrees at 10 bases. CDR3 length: 13 residues. The V and J ends lost 5 bases and 3 bases, in that order; junction bases with no gene match: 3. From germline, CDR1 is SQVTM and CDR2 ANQGSEA. The CDR3 bases are TGCAGCGTTCTGCTAGCGGGGGAAGAGACCCAGTACTTC. This sequence encodes CSVLLAGEETQYF.

This chain connects TRBV30 to TRBJ1-1, with unresolved D. The CDR3 is made up of 13 amino acids. CDR1 and CDR2 (germline): GTSNPN, SVGIG (reference sequence). Trimming shortened V by 2 bases and J by 6 bases, and 13 bases separated the two germline ends. DNA of the CDR3: TGTGCCTGGAGTCCCCAACAAATGGCTGAAGCTTTCTTT. Translation: CAWSPQQMAEAFF.

This chain joins TRBV5-1 and TRBJ1-1; 9 positions agree with TRBD1. After removal of 6 bases from V and 2 bases from J, the junction contained 8 bases not matched to a gene. The germline V gene encodes CDR1 SGHRS and CDR2 YFSETQ. The CDR3 is 15 residues long. DNA of the CDR3: TGCGCCAGCACCCCAGGACAGGGGATAAACACTGAAGCTTTCTTT. It encodes CASTPGQGINTEAFF.

The V gene is TRBV6-2 or TRBV6-3, the J gene TRBJ2-3, with D unresolved. Between the trimmed V and J ends, which lost 6 bases and 3 bases, there was a span of 13 bases. The length of the CDR3 is 14 residues. Germline V gene sequence: CDR1 MNHEY, CDR2 SVGEGT. The CDR3 reads CASSREGWTDTQYF. The DNA of the CDR3 is TGTGCCAGCAGCCGTGAAGGCTGGACAGATACGCAGTATTTT.

This clonotype was seen many times. The chain carries TRBV6-5 and TRBJ2-5; TRBD2 matches at 15 bases. This CDR3 is 15 amino acids long. The junction had 1 base not matched to a gene; V was cut back by 4 bases and J by 4 bases. Germline assignment: CDR1 MNHEY and CDR2 SVGAGI. CDR3 bases: TGTGCCAGCAGTTCGGGACTAGCGGGGGGAGAGACCCAGTACTTC. Its protein product is CASSSGLAGGETQYF.

This chain connects TRBV20-1 to TRBJ2-1; D may correspond to TRBD1 or TRBD2 (5 bases each). V was pared by 3 bases and J by 2 bases, with 11 bases between. CDR1 and CDR2 (germline): DFQATT, SNEGSKA (reference sequence). The CDR3 length is 14 residues. In DNA form, the CDR3 reads TGCAGTGCTAGTTTCGGGGCCCCCTACAATGAGCAGTTCTTC. Residues: CSASFGAPYNEQFF.

Only a few counts were recorded for this clonotype. The J gene is TRBJ2-7, the V gene TRBV20-1; 15 nucleotides agree with TRBD2. Germline V gene sequence: CDR1 DFQATT, CDR2 SNEGSKA (reference sequence). The CDR3 is 17 amino acids. V lost 1 base, J lost 5 bases, and 9 bases stayed unmatched. CDR3 nucleotide sequence: TGCAGTGCTAGAGGTCCGGGACTAGCGGGAGGTTCTCACGAGCAGTACTTC. This encodes CSARGPGLAGGSHEQYF.

Turning to this clonotype: One junction end disagrees with the germline gene, perhaps due to a read error. The CDR3 is CEDYSETQYF. CDR3 coding DNA: TGCGAGGACTATTCGGAGACCCAGTACTTC. The chain has TRBV27 and TRBJ2-5; D is possibly TRBD2 (6 bases). Germline-derived CDR1 and CDR2 are MNHEY and SMNVEV (reference sequence). This CDR3 is built from 10 residues.

The V call is TRBV29-1, the J call TRBJ1-4; D is ambiguous. The CDR3 is 14 amino acids. Per the germline V gene, CDR1 is SQVTM and CDR2 is ANQGSEA. V was pared by 1 base and J by 4 bases, with 10 bases between. The CDR3 nucleotides are TGCAGCGTTGAAGGCGGAGAAATTAATGAAAAACTGTTTTTT. As protein: CSVEGGEINEKLFF.

Regarding this clonotype: A junction boundary mismatches the germline segment, possibly from a read error. The gene calls are TRBV3-1 and TRBJ2-5; the match to TRBD2 covers 12 bases. CDR1 and CDR2 from the germline V gene are LGHDT and YNNKEL (reference sequence). The CDR3 contains 18 residues. CDR3 loop: CASSQGLAGGFPPESQYF. CDR3 bases: TGTGCCAGCAGCCAAGGTCTAGCGGGAGGGTTCCCCCCAGAGAGCCAGTACTTC.

This clonotype was counted a few times. The genes are TRBV29-1 and TRBJ1-2; TRBD1 matches 9 bases. Germline CDR1 SQVTM, CDR2 ANQGSEA. The junction had 11 bases not matched to a gene; V was cut back by 7 bases and J by 8 bases. CDR3 length: 13 residues. Here the CDR3 DNA reads TGCAGCGGCCTAGCCGGGACAGGGAGCGGCTACACCTTC. The encoded protein is CSGLAGTGSGYTF.